The rows below give T cell receptor beta chains drawn from one sample of a study of T cells in localized non-small cell lung cancer. Repertoires were generated with immunoSEQ multiplex PCR, while TCRdb's copy carries only in-frame clones and drops some. The sample holds over 70,000 clones, approximately 91% seen once. The sequenced sample was PBMCs, obtained before any cancer treatment. The source is a woman aged 35-75 years with stage II squamous cell lung carcinoma. CDR3s include the opening cysteine and the closing phenylalanine or tryptophan. The D gene is left open where the match is weak. Only some rows state a clone size, as once, few, many or a class for expanded clones.

CDR3 length: 12; clone size: -; J gene: TRBJ1-1; V gene: TRBV6-5; D gene: -; CDR3 DNA: TGTGCCAGCAGAGTAGGGTACGCTGAAGCTTTCTTT; CDR3 protein: CASRVGYAEAFF
CDR3 length: 13; clone size: -; J gene: TRBJ1-1; V gene: TRBV6-5; D gene: -; CDR3 DNA: TGTGCCAGCACTCGCACTGGGAACACTGAAGCTTTCTTT; CDR3 protein: CASTRTGNTEAFF
CDR3 length: 15; clone size: -; J gene: TRBJ2-5; V gene: TRBV5-4; D gene: -; CDR3 DNA: TGTGCCAGCAGCTTGCGTTGGCGGGAAGGAAAGACCCAGTACTTC; CDR3 protein: CASSLRWREGKTQYF
CDR3 length: 12; clone size: -; J gene: TRBJ1-2; V gene: TRBV10-3; D gene: -; CDR3 DNA: TGTGCCATCAGGGGGGGAACGCCCGGCTACACCTTC; CDR3 protein: CAIRGGTPGYTF
CDR3 length: 16; clone size: -; J gene: TRBJ2-7; V gene: TRBV7-9; D gene: -; CDR3 DNA: TGTGCCAACAGCTTCCACTCCGGGACACGTCCCTACGAGCAGTACTTC; CDR3 protein: CANSFHSGTRPYEQYF
CDR3 length: 16; clone size: -; J gene: TRBJ2-3; V gene: TRBV5-4; D gene: TRBD2; CDR3 DNA: TGTGCCAGCAGCTTGCAGCAGCGGGAGTCATCAGATACGCAGTATTTT; CDR3 protein: CASSLQQRESSDTQYF
CDR3 length: 15; clone size: -; J gene: TRBJ2-7; V gene: TRBV12-5; D gene: TRBD2; CDR3 DNA: TGTGCTAGTGCTAAAAGGACTAGCGGGAGACACGAGCAGTACTTC; CDR3 protein: CASAKRTSGRHEQYF
CDR3 length: 19; clone size: -; J gene: TRBJ1-1; V gene: TRBV27; D gene: -; CDR3 DNA: TGTGCCAGCAGTTTAAGTCCGCAACCCTACCTCCAGGGTAACACTGAAGCTTTCTTT; CDR3 protein: CASSLSPQPYLQGNTEAFF
CDR3 length: 13; clone size: -; J gene: TRBJ1-6; V gene: TRBV5-6; D gene: -; CDR3 DNA: TGTGCCAGCAGCTTTCAGGCCAATTCACCCCTCCACTTT; CDR3 protein: CASSFQANSPLHF
CDR3 length: 11; clone size: once; J gene: TRBJ2-1; V gene: TRBV27; D gene: -; CDR3 DNA: TGTGCCAGCAGTCGGCGAAGTGAGCAGTTCTTC; CDR3 protein: CASSRRSEQFF
CDR3 length: 15; clone size: -; J gene: TRBJ2-5; V gene: TRBV11-2; D gene: -; CDR3 DNA: TGTGCCAGCAGCTTAGACTCAGGGGGGCGCGAGACCCAGTACTTC; CDR3 protein: CASSLDSGGRETQYF
CDR3 length: 13; clone size: -; J gene: TRBJ1-2; V gene: TRBV6-5; D gene: -; CDR3 DNA: TGTGCCAGCAGAGATCAGGTTGGCTATGGCTACACCTTC; CDR3 protein: CASRDQVGYGYTF
CDR3 length: 17; clone size: -; J gene: TRBJ2-7; V gene: TRBV7-9; D gene: -; CDR3 DNA: TGTGCCAGCAGCTTAGCCTTCGGGACACAAAGCTCCTACGAGCAGTACTTC; CDR3 protein: CASSLAFGTQSSYEQYF
CDR3 length: 14; clone size: -; J gene: TRBJ1-5; V gene: TRBV27; D gene: TRBD1; CDR3 DNA: TGTGCCAGCAGTTTACAGACAGGGTGGCAGCCCCAGCATTTT; CDR3 protein: CASSLQTGWQPQHF
CDR3 length: 15; clone size: -; J gene: TRBJ2-7; V gene: TRBV30; D gene: TRBD1; CDR3 DNA: TGTGCCTGGAGCCGCAGCGGACAGGGGTCCTACGAGCAGTACTTC; CDR3 protein: CAWSRSGQGSYEQYF
CDR3 length: 10; clone size: -; J gene: TRBJ2-5; V gene: TRBV30; D gene: -; CDR3 DNA: TGTGCCTGTAAAAGGGTGACCCAGTACTTC; CDR3 protein: CACKRVTQYF
CDR3 length: 15; clone size: -; J gene: TRBJ2-3; V gene: TRBV5-1; D gene: -; CDR3 DNA: TGCGCCAGCAGCTTGGAAGGGTGGACGGGAGATACGCAGTATTTT; CDR3 protein: CASSLEGWTGDTQYF
CDR3 length: 15; clone size: -; J gene: TRBJ1-3; V gene: TRBV6-5; D gene: -; CDR3 DNA: TGTGCCAGCAGGCTTACAGTTTCTTCTGGAAACACCATATATTTT; CDR3 protein: CASRLTVSSGNTIYF
CDR3 length: 13; clone size: -; J gene: TRBJ2-1; V gene: TRBV29-1; D gene: -; CDR3 DNA: TGCAGCGTTGACGGTGCCTCCTACAATGAGCAGTTCTTC; CDR3 protein: CSVDGASYNEQFF
CDR3 length: 12; clone size: -; J gene: TRBJ1-2; V gene: TRBV6-5; D gene: -; CDR3 DNA: TGTGCCAGCAGTTACGGTTACTATGGCTACACCTTC; CDR3 protein: CASSYGYYGYTF
CDR3 length: 15; clone size: -; J gene: TRBJ1-6; V gene: TRBV28; D gene: -; CDR3 DNA: TGTGCCAGCAGTTTCGGTCCTAACCCTAATTCACCCCTCCACTTT; CDR3 protein: CASSFGPNPNSPLHF
CDR3 length: 15; clone size: -; J gene: TRBJ1-6; V gene: TRBV7-6; D gene: -; CDR3 DNA: TGTGCCAGCAGCTTAGTGGGCCGATCAAATTCACCCCTCCACTTT; CDR3 protein: CASSLVGRSNSPLHF
CDR3 length: 14; clone size: -; J gene: TRBJ1-2; V gene: TRBV6-1; D gene: -; CDR3 DNA: TGTGCCAGCAGTGAAGGGCCTCAGAACTATGGCTACACCTTC; CDR3 protein: CASSEGPQNYGYTF
CDR3 length: 13; clone size: -; J gene: TRBJ1-5; V gene: TRBV5-1; D gene: -; CDR3 DNA: TGCGCCAGCTCTTCAGACAGCAATCAGCCCCAGCATTTT; CDR3 protein: CASSSDSNQPQHF
CDR3 length: 15; clone size: -; J gene: TRBJ2-4; V gene: TRBV5-1; D gene: -; CDR3 DNA: TGCGCCAGCAGCTTGGCAATCAACAGGAGGGACATTCAGTACTTC; CDR3 protein: CASSLAINRRDIQYF
CDR3 length: 16; clone size: -; J gene: TRBJ1-3; V gene: TRBV19; D gene: TRBD1; CDR3 DNA: TGTGCCAGTAGCGACTACAGGGGAAGTGGAGGAAACACCATATATTTT; CDR3 protein: CASSDYRGSGGNTIYF
CDR3 length: 12; clone size: once; J gene: TRBJ1-2; V gene: TRBV10-2; D gene: -; CDR3 DNA: TGCGCCAGCAGTGAGTCCCCGCCGAGCTACACCTTC; CDR3 protein: CASSESPPSYTF
CDR3 length: 16; clone size: few; J gene: TRBJ1-3; V gene: TRBV7-8; D gene: -; CDR3 DNA: TGTGCCAGCAGCCCAGGCATAGCCCCCTCTGGAAACACCATATATTTT; CDR3 protein: CASSPGIAPSGNTIYF
CDR3 length: 17; clone size: -; J gene: TRBJ1-1; V gene: TRBV7-9; D gene: -; CDR3 DNA: TGTGCCAGCAGCTTAGGGTCTGGGGCCCTGCTGGGAACTGAAGCTTTCTTT; CDR3 protein: CASSLGSGALLGTEAFF
CDR3 length: 16; clone size: -; J gene: TRBJ1-5; V gene: TRBV6-1; D gene: -; CDR3 DNA: TGTGCCAGCAGTGAATTTCCCGTGGGCCGCAATCAGCCTCAGCATTTT; CDR3 protein: CASSEFPVGRNQPQHF
CDR3 length: 13; clone size: -; J gene: TRBJ1-2; V gene: TRBV28; D gene: -; CDR3 DNA: TGTGCCAGCAGTCCGAAGTCCAACTATGGCTACACCTTC; CDR3 protein: CASSPKSNYGYTF
CDR3 length: 15; clone size: -; J gene: TRBJ2-7; V gene: TRBV7-2; D gene: TRBD2; CDR3 DNA: TGTGCCAGCAGCCAAAGCGGGAACTTCCTATACGAGCAGTACTTC; CDR3 protein: CASSQSGNFLYEQYF
CDR3 length: 13; clone size: -; J gene: TRBJ2-7; V gene: TRBV5-6; D gene: -; CDR3 DNA: TGTGCCAGCAGCTTGGCCAACTCCTACGAGCAGTACTTC; CDR3 protein: CASSLANSYEQYF
CDR3 length: 15; clone size: -; J gene: TRBJ2-5; V gene: TRBV9; D gene: TRBD2; CDR3 DNA: TGTGCCAGCAGCGTAGGGGGGACTAGCGGAGAGACCCAGTACTTC; CDR3 protein: CASSVGGTSGETQYF
CDR3 length: 14; clone size: once; J gene: TRBJ1-1; V gene: TRBV7-9; D gene: TRBD1; CDR3 DNA: TGTGCCAGCAGCCAGGACAGGGGGGTGACTGAAGCTTTCTTT; CDR3 protein: CASSQDRGVTEAFF
CDR3 length: 17; clone size: -; J gene: TRBJ2-2; V gene: TRBV27; D gene: TRBD2; CDR3 DNA: TGTGCCAGCAGGCTCCATGGACTAGCGGGTAACACCGGGGAGCTGTTTTTT; CDR3 protein: CASRLHGLAGNTGELFF
CDR3 length: 17; clone size: once; J gene: TRBJ2-3; V gene: TRBV28; D gene: TRBD2; CDR3 DNA: TGTGCCAGCAGTCTGTTAGCGGGGGGACGCGGCACAGATACGCAGTATTTT; CDR3 protein: CASSLLAGGRGTDTQYF
CDR3 length: 17; clone size: -; J gene: TRBJ2-3; V gene: TRBV28; D gene: TRBD1; CDR3 DNA: TGTGCCAGCAGTTCAAACGGACAGGCCAGGAACACAGATACGCAGTATTTT; CDR3 protein: CASSSNGQARNTDTQYF
CDR3 length: 15; clone size: once; J gene: TRBJ2-1; V gene: TRBV27; D gene: TRBD2; CDR3 DNA: TGTGCCAGCAGTACCCCTGGACTAGCTTTTAATGAGCAGTTCTTC; CDR3 protein: CASSTPGLAFNEQFF
CDR3 length: 12; clone size: -; J gene: TRBJ2-1; V gene: TRBV5-1; D gene: -; CDR3 DNA: TGCGCCAGCAGCTTCAGGGGTGTGGAGCAGTTCTTC; CDR3 protein: CASSFRGVEQFF
CDR3 length: 12; clone size: -; J gene: TRBJ1-1; V gene: TRBV10-3; D gene: -; CDR3 DNA: TGTGCCACCAGGACAACGAACACTGAAGCTTTCTTT; CDR3 protein: CATRTTNTEAFF
CDR3 length: 14; clone size: -; J gene: TRBJ1-5; V gene: TRBV25-1; D gene: -; CDR3 DNA: TGTGCCAGCAGTGCGGAGGGCCCCTATCAGCCCCAGCATTTT; CDR3 protein: CASSAEGPYQPQHF
CDR3 length: 15; clone size: -; J gene: TRBJ1-1; V gene: TRBV5-1; D gene: TRBD1; CDR3 DNA: TGCGCCAGCAGCCCTTACCAGCAGGGGGAATTTGAAGCTTTCTTT; CDR3 protein: CASSPYQQGEFEAFF
CDR3 length: 19; clone size: -; J gene: TRBJ2-7; V gene: TRBV7-8; D gene: TRBD2; CDR3 DNA: TGTGCCAGCAGCTTAGCCCGGACAAGATTTAGCGGGGGCCGCGACGAGCAGTACTTC; CDR3 protein: CASSLARTRFSGGRDEQYF
CDR3 length: 16; clone size: few; J gene: TRBJ1-5; V gene: TRBV18; D gene: TRBD1; CDR3 DNA: TGTGCCAGCGCGTCCCAGGGACAGGGGGTCCGTCAGCCCCAGCATTTT; CDR3 protein: CASASQGQGVRQPQHF
CDR3 length: 13; clone size: -; J gene: TRBJ2-2; V gene: TRBV6-1; D gene: -; CDR3 DNA: TGTGCCAGCGGTGGACAGTTTAACGGGGAGCTGTTTTTT; CDR3 protein: CASGGQFNGELFF
CDR3 length: 16; clone size: -; J gene: TRBJ2-3; V gene: TRBV28; D gene: TRBD1; CDR3 DNA: TGTGCCAGCACTGAATCCGGGACAGGGGCCAAAGATACGCAGTATTTT; CDR3 protein: CASTESGTGAKDTQYF
CDR3 length: 15; clone size: -; J gene: TRBJ1-5; V gene: TRBV19; D gene: -; CDR3 DNA: TGTGCCAGTAAAGAGCGGGGAAGAGGTAACCAGCCCCAGCATTTT; CDR3 protein: CASKERGRGNQPQHF